Following are 20 T cell receptor beta chains from one sample sequenced in a study of regulatory dendritic cells for organ transplantation. Libraries were prepared by immunoSEQ multiplex PCR; TCRdb keeps only in-frame clonotypes and omits some of them. The sample holds some 35,000 clones, roughly nine tenths seen once. Input material: naive CD4+ T cells from blood. Subset in this sample: CD45RA+ naive T cells. The origin of the receptors is a human donor in good health.

The CDR3 loop reads CASSLALAGVREQYF. DNA of the CDR3: TGTGCCAGCAGCTTAGCGCTAGCGGGAGTCCGTGAGCAGTACTTC. The chain recombines TRBV7-2 with TRBJ2-7, with 10 bases matching TRBD2. The CDR3 contains 15 residues. Germline CDR1 is SGHTA and CDR2 is FQGNSA. V was clipped by 0 bases and J by 7 bases; unmatched bases: 6.

The rearrangement joins TRBV7-9 to TRBJ1-6, with D possibly being TRBD1 (5 bases). V lost 6 bases and J 10 bases, leaving 13 bases between the germline ends. The CDR3 extends over 13 amino acids. Germline V gene sequence: CDR1 SEHNR, CDR2 FQNEAQ (reference sequence). The CDR3 DNA sequence: TGTGCCAGCAGGGGCAGGGTGGACTCACCCCTCCACTTT. This encodes CASRGRVDSPLHF.

This rearrangement joins TRBV9 to TRBJ1-1; TRBD1 might be the D (6 bases). Deletions cut 4 bases from V and 1 base from J, with 11 bases between. The CDR3 covers 14 residues. The V gene's germline CDR1 is SGDLS and CDR2 YYNGEE. DNA of the CDR3: TGTGCCAGCAGCCCAACGGGACAGAACACTGAAGCTTTCTTT. Protein: CASSPTGQNTEAFF.

CDR3 bases: TGTGCCAGCAGTTACTCGTGGAATGGAAACACCATATATTTT. As protein: CASSYSWNGNTIYF. The J gene is TRBJ1-3, the V gene TRBV6-5, with no clear D. The CDR3 loop spans 14 amino acids. V was shortened by 0 bases and J by 3 bases, with 6 bases between the two germline ends. CDR1 is MNHEY and CDR2 is SVGAGI in the germline V gene.

The sample holds a few counts of this clone. CDR3 in amino acids: CASSPGGGPSSYNEQFF. The DNA of the CDR3 is TGCGCCAGCAGCCCCGGTGGGGGGCCGAGCTCCTACAATGAGCAGTTCTTC. The chain links TRBV10-1 to TRBJ2-1; D is possibly TRBD1 or TRBD2 (6 bases each). The CDR3 runs 17 residues. From germline, CDR1 is WNHNN and CDR2 SYGVQD (reference sequence). V was clipped by 6 bases and J by 0 bases, with 18 bases between them.

The chain links TRBV27 to TRBJ2-1; D possibly corresponds to TRBD2 (5 bases). V lost 8 bases, J lost 7 bases, and 21 bases lay in between. This CDR3 is built from 15 residues. CDR1 and CDR2 from the germline V gene are MNHEY and SMNVEV (reference sequence). CDR3 sequence reads: CASVYSRAGVNEQFF. The CDR3 bases are TGTGCCAGCGTTTATTCCCGGGCCGGGGTAAATGAGCAGTTCTTC.

CDR3 residues: CASSYSTGRATEAFF. The CDR3 nucleotides are TGTGCCAGCAGTTACTCGACAGGGAGGGCAACTGAAGCTTTCTTT. This sequence joins TRBV6-5 and TRBJ1-1; 7 nucleotides align to TRBD1. V lost 0 bases, J lost 5 bases, and 6 bases stayed unmatched. This CDR3 is 15 amino acids long. From germline, CDR1 is MNHEY and CDR2 SVGAGI.

J is TRBJ2-2 and V is TRBV5-4, with D perhaps TRBD1 (5 bases). This CDR3 comprises 15 residues. Trimming pared 1 base from V and 2 bases from J, leaving 9 bases between. Per the germline V gene, CDR1 is SGHNT and CDR2 is YYREEE (reference sequence). The CDR3 DNA is TGTGCCAGCAGCTTGTGGCGGACAAACACCGGGGAGCTGTTTTTT. Translating gives CASSLWRTNTGELFF. Supplemented by reference TRBV5-4 and TRBJ2-2, the full variable domain reads ETGVTQSPTHLIKTRGQQVTLRCSSQSGHNTVSWYQQALGQGPQFIFQYYREEENGRGNFPPRFSGLQFPNYSSELNVNALELDDSALYLCASSLWRTNTGELFFGEGSRLTVL.

The chain carries TRBV19 and TRBJ2-6; D tentatively reads TRBD1 or TRBD2 (5 bases each). The V and J ends lost 5 bases and 1 base respectively, with 18 bases between them. CDR3 size: 18 residues. CDR1 and CDR2 (germline): LNHDA, SQIVND (reference sequence). CDR3 protein: CASSPRDGRASGANVLTF. For the CDR3, the DNA is TGTGCCAGTAGTCCCCGGGACGGACGAGCTTCTGGGGCCAACGTCCTGACTTTC.

This clone was counted only a few times. V is TRBV2 and J is TRBJ2-7; 7 positions match TRBD2. CDR1 and CDR2 from the germline V gene are SNHLY and FYNNEI. J gave up 6 bases and V 11 bases, and 16 bases lay outside the gene matches. This CDR3 has 14 residues. In nucleotides, the CDR3 is TGTGCCGGACGCCCCGGGGGGACCCTCGGCGAGCAGTACTTC. Amino acids: CAGRPGGTLGEQYF.

The chain combines TRBV19 with TRBJ1-2; TRBD1 matches at 8 bases. V was clipped by 5 bases and J by 4 bases; unmatched bases: 3. The CDR3 totals 13 residues. CDR1 LNHDA and CDR2 SQIVND come from the germline V gene (reference sequence). The CDR3 DNA follows: TGTGCCAGTAGTCCTCAGGGGGCCTATGGCTACACCTTC. As protein: CASSPQGAYGYTF.

The gene calls are TRBV7-3 and TRBJ2-3; 12 bases map to TRBD2. Trimming took 4 bases from V and 0 from J; bases not matched to a gene: 5. CDR1 and CDR2 (germline): SGHTA, FQGTGA. The CDR3 is 17 amino acids. The CDR3 sequence: CASSSRTSGDSTDTQYF. In nucleotides, the CDR3 is TGTGCCAGCAGCTCCCGGACTAGCGGGGATAGCACAGATACGCAGTATTTT.

This clone was counted a single time. The sample carries other DNA sequences with the same CDR3. This rearrangement joins TRBV9 to TRBJ1-4; tentative D call: TRBD1 (5 bases). V lost 7 bases, J lost 8 bases, and 18 bases lay in between. CDR1 and CDR2 (germline): SGDLS, YYNGEE. This CDR3 comprises 14 residues. As DNA, the CDR3 is TGTGCCAGCGGCAGGACTCAGGGAAAGGAAAAACTGTTTTTT. It is translated as CASGRTQGKEKLFF.

This sequence joins TRBV10-2 and TRBJ2-6; D is unclear. V lost 3 bases, J lost 1 base, and 1 base lay in between. Germline loops: CDR1 WSHSY, CDR2 SAAADI. This CDR3 comprises 13 residues. The chain's CDR3 is CASSDSGANVLTF. The CDR3 DNA follows: TGCGCCAGCAGTGATTCTGGGGCCAACGTCCTGACTTTC.

The chain employs TRBV6-6 and TRBJ2-4; D unclear. The germline V gene encodes CDR1 MNHNY and CDR2 SVGAGI (reference sequence). V shed 7 bases and J shed 11 bases, with 12 bases lying between them. This CDR3 comprises 11 residues. The CDR3 DNA sequence: TGTGCCAGCATCAAGCTCGGCGTTCAGTACTTC. It encodes CASIKLGVQYF.

The gene calls are TRBV14 and TRBJ1-2, with D perhaps matching TRBD1 (5 bases). The germline V gene has CDR1 SGHDN and CDR2 FVKESK. Trimming removed 4 bases at V and 8 bases at J, with 8 bases between. The CDR3 sequence is 11 residues long. The CDR3 protein is CASSPGGGYTF. CDR3 coding DNA: TGTGCCAGCAGCCCTGGGGGAGGCTACACCTTC.

The gene calls are TRBV4-2 and TRBJ1-4, with 10 bases matching TRBD1. V was pared by 3 bases and J by 4 bases, with 2 bases of the junction left unmatched. This CDR3 region has 15 residues. Germline V gene lookup returns CDR1 LGHNA and CDR2 YNFKEQ. In DNA form, the CDR3 reads TGTGCCAGCAGCCACGGACAGGGGGATAATGAAAAACTGTTTTTT. Its protein product is CASSHGQGDNEKLFF.

Here the CDR3 reads CASSYGANYGYTF. As DNA, the CDR3 is TGTGCCAGCAGTTATGGGGCTAACTATGGCTACACCTTC. This sequence joins TRBV6-6 and TRBJ1-2; no firm D call. The V and J ends lost 3 bases and 0 bases respectively, with 5 bases between them. This CDR3 is built from 13 residues. CDR1 is MNHNY and CDR2 is SVGAGI in the germline V gene (reference sequence).

The chain couples TRBV4-1 to TRBJ1-4, with no clear D. V dropped 3 bases and J dropped 11 bases, with 16 bases sitting between them. Germline assignment: CDR1 MGHRA and CDR2 YSYEKL. The CDR3 contains 14 residues. In DNA form, the CDR3 reads TGCGCCAGCAGCCAGGGAGACACGGCGGGGAAACTGTTTTTT. Translated: CASSQGDTAGKLFF.

The genes are TRBV6-1 and TRBJ1-2; 7 bases are a match to TRBD1. Trimming at V came to 4 bases and at J to 2 bases, leaving 10 bases not matched to a gene. The CDR3 runs to 16 residues. Germline assignment: CDR1 MNHNS and CDR2 SASEGT. The CDR3 DNA reads TGTGCCAGCAGTGGGGGTCCCACAGGGGTCAACTATGGCTACACCTTC. This sequence encodes CASSGGPTGVNYGYTF.